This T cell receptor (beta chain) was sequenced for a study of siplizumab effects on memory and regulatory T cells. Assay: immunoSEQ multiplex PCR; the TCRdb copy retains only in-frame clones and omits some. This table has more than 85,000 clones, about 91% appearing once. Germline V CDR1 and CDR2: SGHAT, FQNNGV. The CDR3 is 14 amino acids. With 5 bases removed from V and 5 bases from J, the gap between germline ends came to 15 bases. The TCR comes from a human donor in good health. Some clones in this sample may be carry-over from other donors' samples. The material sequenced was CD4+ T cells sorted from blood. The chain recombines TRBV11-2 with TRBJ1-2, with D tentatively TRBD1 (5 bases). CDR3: CASSITKQAYGYTF. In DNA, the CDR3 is TGTGCCAGCAGCATAACTAAACAGGCTTATGGCTACACCTTC. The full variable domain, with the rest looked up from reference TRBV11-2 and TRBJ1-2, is EAGVAQSPRYKIIEKRQSVAFWCNPISGHATLYWYQQILGQGPKLLIQFQNNGVVDDSQLPKDRFSAERLKGVDSTLKIQPAKLEDSAVYLCASSITKQAYGYTFGSGTRLTVV.